Each of the 27 T cell receptor beta chains below was sequenced from the same sample in a study of T cell repertoires in aging, cancer and after chemotherapy. Multiplex touch-down PCR with TRB-A/B primers amplified rearranged V-D-J TRB sequences. One entry per CDR3 protein, called by TCRdb with MiXCR from the multiplex PCR reads. The sample lists roughly 15,000 distinct CDR3 sequences; 50% were seen once. The template was genomic DNA from peripheral blood, not RNA. The material sequenced was blood. The receptor set was obtained from a human donor in good health.

The genes are TRBV7-2 and TRBJ1-6; D is unclear. Germline CDR1 and CDR2: SGHTA and FQGNSA. The CDR3 runs 14 residues. The germline V and J ends were trimmed by 2 bases and 5 bases, with 7 bases remaining between them. DNA for the CDR3: TGTGCCAGCAGCTTAACCGGGGATAATTCACCCCTCCACTTT. This translates into CASSLTGDNSPLHF.

The genes are TRBV19 and TRBJ1-5; TRBD1 agrees at 8 bases. J gave up 4 bases and V 9 bases, and 8 bases lay outside the gene matches. CDR3 length equals 14 residues. Germline V lookup: CDR1 LNHDA, CDR2 SQIVND (reference sequence). In nucleotides, the CDR3 is TGTGCCAGCCTCGACAGGGGAGGGAATCAGCCCCAGCATTTT. Its protein product is CASLDRGGNQPQHF.

V gene TRBV19 combines with J gene TRBJ1-2, with unresolved D. This CDR3 has 15 residues. Per the germline V gene, CDR1 is LNHDA and CDR2 is SQIVND (reference sequence). Trimming stripped 4 bases from V and 2 bases from J, with 14 bases between. The CDR3 DNA reads as TGTGCCAGTAGTAGCCCTTCCCAGAAAAACTATGGCTACACCTTC. This sequence encodes CASSSPSQKNYGYTF.

The CDR3 region is CSVERSSYEQYF. CDR3 sequence (DNA): TGCAGCGTTGAAAGGAGCTCCTACGAGCAGTACTTC. The chain recombines TRBV29-1 with TRBJ2-7; D is uncertain. Trimming cost V 2 bases and J 0 bases, with 5 bases left between them. This CDR3 has 12 residues. The germline V gene has CDR1 SQVTM and CDR2 ANQGSEA.

DNA of the CDR3: TGTGCCAGTAGTCCGTCGGGGAGGGGGCGAGGGACAGATACGCAGTATTTT. It specifies CASSPSGRGRGTDTQYF. V is TRBV19 and J is TRBJ2-3; D tentatively fits TRBD1 or TRBD2 (7 bases each). This CDR3 has 17 amino acids. The V and J ends lost 5 bases and 3 bases respectively, with 21 bases between them. Per the germline V gene, CDR1 is LNHDA and CDR2 is SQIVND (reference sequence).

V is TRBV28 and J is TRBJ2-7, with D possibly called TRBD1 or TRBD2 (6 bases each). The V and J ends lost 5 bases and 5 bases respectively, with 19 bases between them. The CDR3 loop spans 15 amino acids. The V gene's germline CDR1 is MDHEN and CDR2 SYDVKM. In DNA form, the CDR3 reads TGTGCCAGCAGTCCGGGGGATGGGGGCCGCAACGAGCAGTACTTC. The encoded protein is CASSPGDGGRNEQYF.

The gene calls are TRBV12-3 or TRBV12-4 and TRBJ2-1; 11 bases agree with TRBD2. Trimming removed 6 bases from V and 3 bases from J; junction bases left unmatched: 1. CDR3 length: 14 amino acids. CDR3 sequence (DNA): TGTGCCAGCAGGGGGACTAGCGGCTACAATGAGCAGTTCTTC. This gives the protein CASRGTSGYNEQFF.

The chain uses TRBV5-6 and TRBJ2-7; possible D gene TRBD2, 7 bases. The CDR3 totals 15 residues. Germline lookup yields CDR1 SGHDT and CDR2 YYEEEE. The germline V and J ends were trimmed by 3 bases and 2 bases, with 15 bases remaining between them. The CDR3 nucleotides read TGTGCCAGCAGCTGGGGGGCTAGCGGAGCCTACGAGCAGTACTTC. Encoded protein: CASSWGASGAYEQYF.

This clonotype was recorded a few times. This CDR3 reads CASRRSGEWYQETQYF. The CDR3 DNA reads as TGTGCCAGCCGACGGTCAGGCGAATGGTACCAAGAGACCCAGTACTTC. The chain couples TRBV6-1 to TRBJ2-5; no reliable D call. Trimming pared 8 bases from V and 0 bases from J, leaving 19 bases between. Looked up from germline, CDR1 is MNHNS and CDR2 is SASEGT. The CDR3 contains 16 residues.

The V and J genes are TRBV5-1 and TRBJ1-2, with 10 bases identical to TRBD1. This CDR3 is 14 amino acids long. J gave up 6 bases and V 3 bases, and 5 bases lay outside the gene matches. In germline, CDR1 is SGHRS, CDR2 YFSETQ. Here the CDR3 DNA reads TGCGCCAGCAGCTGGGACAGGGGAAGCGATGGCTACACCTTC. This sequence encodes CASSWDRGSDGYTF.

This clonotype has more than one count but fewer than ten. The chain carries TRBV19 and TRBJ2-5, with 8 bases that match TRBD1. J gave up 2 bases and V 5 bases, and 10 bases lay outside the gene matches. This CDR3 region has 16 residues. Germline CDR1 reads LNHDA; CDR2 reads SQIVND (reference sequence). The CDR3 region is CASSLHRGELQETQYF. In nucleotides, the CDR3 is TGTGCCAGTAGTCTACACAGGGGGGAATTGCAAGAGACCCAGTACTTC.

V is TRBV6-2 or TRBV6-3 and J is TRBJ2-3, with TRBD1 matching over 8 bases. The junction had 3 bases not matched to a gene; V was cut back by 0 bases and J by 1 base. The CDR3 length is 16 residues. The germline gives CDR1 MNHEY, CDR2 SVGEGT. The CDR3 bases are TGTGCCAGCAGTTACTCACCGGGACAGGGCACAGATACGCAGTATTTT. Translation: CASSYSPGQGTDTQYF.

This chain joins TRBV27 and TRBJ2-1; D may be TRBD1 or TRBD2 (5 bases each). This CDR3 contains 13 residues. The V and J ends lost 3 bases and 5 bases respectively, with 8 bases between them. CDR1 and CDR2 (germline): MNHEY, SMNVEV (reference sequence). The CDR3: CASSFGDHNEQFF. Here the CDR3 DNA reads TGTGCCAGCAGTTTCGGGGACCACAATGAGCAGTTCTTC.

J is TRBJ1-1 and V is TRBV5-4; D is possibly TRBD1 (6 bases). The CDR3 covers 12 residues. From germline, CDR1 is SGHNT and CDR2 YYREEE (reference sequence). V shed 6 bases and J shed 8 bases, with 14 bases lying between them. The CDR3 protein is CASTGTGREAFF. The CDR3 DNA is TGTGCCAGCACCGGAACAGGGCGCGAAGCTTTCTTT.

This clonotype was seen only once. This chain uses TRBV5-5 with TRBJ2-7; 7 bases fit TRBD2. Germline values: CDR1 SGHKS, CDR2 YYEKEE (reference sequence). The J segment lost 3 bases and the V segment lost 3 bases, leaving 0 bases of the junction unmatched. CDR3 length: 12 amino acids. CDR3 DNA sequence: TGTGCCAGCAGCTCGGGGGGCTACGAGCAGTACTTC. Its protein product is CASSSGGYEQYF.

The chain employs TRBV19 and TRBJ2-3, with TRBD2 identical over 9 bases. Germline V gives CDR1 LNHDA, CDR2 SQIVND (reference sequence). V shed 3 bases and J 1 base; nucleotides not matched to a gene: 5. This CDR3 is built from 16 residues. The CDR3 region has the DNA TGTGCCAGTAGTATCCAAGCGGGAGGTCGCACAGATACGCAGTATTTT. Translation: CASSIQAGGRTDTQYF.

This clonotype was found once. Relative to the germline gene, one junction end is altered; a read error may explain this. The gene calls are TRBV6-5 and TRBJ2-3; 7 positions agree with TRBD1. There are 16 residues in the CDR3. Germline CDR1 is MNHEY and CDR2 is SVGAGI. CDR3 amino acids: CANSEAQTGWTDTQYF. CDR3 bases: TGTGCCAACAGTGAAGCGCAGACAGGGTGGACAGATACGCAGTATTTT.

This clonotype came up once. The rearrangement joins TRBV11-1 to TRBJ2-7; TRBD2 aligns across 11 bases. V was clipped by 4 bases and J by 3 bases; unmatched bases: 5. The germline gives CDR1 SGHAT, CDR2 FQDESV (reference sequence). The CDR3 extends over 15 amino acids. CDR3 sequence reads: CASSSGLAVNYEQYF. DNA for the CDR3: TGTGCCAGCAGCTCGGGACTAGCGGTAAACTACGAGCAGTACTTC.

The V and J genes are TRBV27 and TRBJ2-5; D perhaps matches TRBD1 (6 bases). Germline CDR1 and CDR2: MNHEY and SMNVEV (reference sequence). There are 13 residues in the CDR3. Trimming shortened V by 8 bases and J by 3 bases, and 13 bases separated the two germline ends. Written as DNA, the CDR3 is TGTGCCAGCTCACTGGACAGCGAAGAGACCCAGTACTTC. This codes for CASSLDSEETQYF.

This sequence joins TRBV19 and TRBJ2-4, with D perhaps TRBD1 or TRBD2 (5 bases each). Trimming left V 9 bases short and J 6 bases short, with 15 bases between. Germline V gene data show CDR1 as LNHDA and CDR2 as SQIVND (reference sequence). This CDR3 contains 13 residues. CDR3 sequence reads: CASSRPGTNIQYF. The CDR3 region has the DNA TGTGCCAGCAGCCGCCCGGGGACAAACATTCAGTACTTC.

The J gene is TRBJ2-2, the V gene TRBV13; possibly TRBD1 or TRBD2 for D (5 bases each). V lost 5 bases and J lost 1, with 11 bases in between. This CDR3 region has 15 residues. CDR1 PRHDT and CDR2 FYEKMQ come from the germline V gene (reference sequence). The CDR3 sequence: CASSSKGRNTGELFF. The CDR3, as DNA: TGTGCCAGCAGCAGCAAGGGACGGAACACCGGGGAGCTGTTTTTT.

A few counts support this clonotype. The V gene is TRBV29-1, the J gene TRBJ1-1; D not certain. The CDR3 has 11 amino acids. The V and J ends lost 6 bases and 0 bases respectively, with 5 bases between them. From germline, CDR1 is SQVTM and CDR2 ANQGSEA. Here the CDR3 DNA reads TGCAGCGTGGGCATGAACACTGAAGCTTTCTTT. Translating it yields CSVGMNTEAFF.

The CDR3: CASGEILASNQPQHF. As DNA, the CDR3 is TGTGCCAGCGGGGAGATTCTGGCGAGTAATCAGCCCCAGCATTTT. This sequence joins TRBV27 and TRBJ1-5, with D unresolved. With 8 bases removed from V and 4 bases from J, the gap between germline ends came to 18 bases. Germline CDR1 reads MNHEY; CDR2 reads SMNVEV (reference sequence). The CDR3 length is 15 residues.

The gene calls are TRBV18 and TRBJ1-5; D not certain. CDR3 size: 13 residues. Trimming stripped 6 bases from V and 3 bases from J, with 9 bases between. From germline, CDR1 is KGHSH and CDR2 LQKENI. The CDR3 loop is CASSKWDNQPQHF. The CDR3 DNA follows: TGTGCCAGCTCCAAGTGGGACAATCAGCCCCAGCATTTT.

This clonotype occurred once. The rearrangement uses TRBV12-3 or TRBV12-4 and TRBJ1-6, with 11 bases matching TRBD1. The CDR3 runs 16 residues. Trimming at V came to 6 bases and at J to 7 bases, leaving 8 bases not matched to a gene. In nucleotides, the CDR3 is TGTGCCAGCAGAAGGACAGGGGGCGGTGGGAATTCACCCCTCCACTTT. It is translated as CASRRTGGGGNSPLHF.

This clonotype rates as medium-sized. This chain connects TRBV6-5 to TRBJ2-1; 14 bases agree with TRBD2. Germline V CDR1 and CDR2: MNHEY, SVGAGI. The CDR3 is 14 residues long. V trimming: 6 bases; J trimming: 13 bases; junction bases outside the gene matches: 8. CDR3 sequence: CASRTSGRAGGQFF. DNA of the CDR3: TGTGCCAGCAGGACTAGCGGGAGGGCCGGAGGTCAGTTCTTC.

V is TRBV19 and J is TRBJ2-5; 8 positions match TRBD2. The CDR3 spans 15 residues. Germline values: CDR1 LNHDA, CDR2 SQIVND (reference sequence). Unmatched junction bases numbered 5, after V lost 1 base and J lost 4 bases. CDR3 sequence: CASSIGAGVRETQYF. Written as DNA, the CDR3 is TGTGCCAGTAGTATAGGAGCGGGGGTACGAGAGACCCAGTACTTC.